Listed below are T cell receptor beta chains from one sample, sequenced in a study of shared clonotypes between healthy human individuals. Measured with immunoSEQ multiplex PCR; TCRdb has only the in-frame clones, and not every one. This sample has approximately 1.1 million clones; roughly 74% occur once, and the top ten carry more than 0.45%. Input material: memory CD4+ T cells from PBMCs. These TCRs come from a man in his late teens or twenties in good health. Some clones in this sample may be carry-over from other donors' samples. The CDR3 runs from the conserved cysteine through the conserved F or W. D genes are given only for firm matches. Size tells how often a clone was seen (once, few, many) or the class of an expanded clone, and some rows leave it out.

len | abundance | d_gene | j_gene | v_gene | CDR3aa | CDR3nt
13 | . | TRBD1 | TRBJ1-1 | TRBV28 | CASSGRQGTEAFF | TGTGCCAGCAGTGGGAGACAGGGGACTGAAGCTTTCTTT
14 | . | TRBD1 | TRBJ2-7 | TRBV5-1 | CASSNTGGAYEQYF | TGCGCCAGCAGCAACACAGGGGGCGCTTACGAGCAGTACTTC
15 | . | . | TRBJ2-7 | TRBV5-4 | CASSLEVGRSYEQYF | TGTGCCAGCAGCTTGGAGGTGGGTAGATCCTACGAGCAGTACTTC
12 | . | . | TRBJ2-3 | TRBV28 | CASGGQRDTQYF | TGTGCCAGCGGGGGGCAAAGAGATACGCAGTATTTT
11 | . | . | TRBJ1-4 | TRBV28 | CASSLNEKLFF | TGTGCCAGCAGTTTGAACGAAAAACTGTTTTTT
10 | . | . | TRBJ2-3 | TRBV20-1 | CSAHTDTQYF | TGCAGTGCCCACACAGATACGCAGTATTTT
14 | . | TRBD1 | TRBJ1-5 | TRBV2 | CASSQQGAEQPQHF | TGTGCCAGCAGTCAACAGGGGGCAGAGCAGCCCCAGCATTTT
16 | . | . | TRBJ2-7 | TRBV18 | CASSPRGYGNTYEQYF | TGTGCCAGCTCCCCACGAGGATACGGTAACACCTACGAGCAGTACTTC
15 | once | TRBD1 | TRBJ1-5 | TRBV4-2 | CASSQDRQGRQPQHF | TGTGCCAGCAGCCAAGACAGACAGGGGAGACAGCCCCAGCATTTT
15 | . | TRBD1 | TRBJ1-2 | TRBV28 | CASSLRDRLTYGYTF | TGTGCCAGCAGTTTAAGGGACAGACTCACCTATGGCTACACCTTC
17 | . | TRBD2 | TRBJ2-2 | TRBV9 | CASSVEGTSGNTGELFF | TGTGCCAGCAGCGTAGAGGGGACTAGCGGTAACACCGGGGAGCTGTTTTTT
14 | . | . | TRBJ1-1 | TRBV5-1 | CASSPGGPNTEAFF | TGCGCCAGCAGTCCGGGGGGCCCGAACACTGAAGCTTTCTTT
16 | . | TRBD1 | TRBJ2-1 | TRBV2 | CASSEAPSGQGGEQFF | TGTGCCAGCAGTGAAGCGCCTTCCGGACAGGGTGGTGAGCAGTTCTTC
14 | . | TRBD1 | TRBJ2-7 | TRBV7-3 | CASSQGQGKVEQYF | TGTGCCAGCAGTCAGGGACAGGGAAAAGTCGAGCAGTACTTC
11 | . | . | TRBJ2-7 | TRBV7-9 | CASSEQGKQYF | TGTGCCAGCAGCGAACAGGGCAAGCAGTACTTC
15 | . | . | TRBJ2-1 | TRBV6-4 | CASSEQEGGYNEQFF | TGTGCCAGCAGCGAGCAGGAGGGAGGCTACAATGAGCAGTTCTTC
13 | few | . | TRBJ1-5 | TRBV28 | CASSRQSPQPQHF | TGTGCCAGCAGTCGACAGTCTCCCCAGCCCCAGCATTTT
11 | . | . | TRBJ2-1 | TRBV30 | CAWSEYNEQFF | TGTGCCTGGAGCGAGTACAATGAGCAGTTCTTC
13 | . | . | TRBJ1-2 | TRBV5-4 | CASTTGTGYGYTF | TGTGCCAGCACTACAGGGACTGGGTACGGCTACACCTTC
14 | . | TRBD2 | TRBJ2-1 | TRBV18 | CASSSSGSYNEQFF | TGTGCCAGCTCGAGTAGCGGGAGCTACAATGAGCAGTTCTTC
18 | . | TRBD2 | TRBJ2-7 | TRBV4-1 | CASSQDTIGRGSTYEQYF | TGCGCCAGCAGCCAAGATACGATAGGGAGGGGATCTACGTACGAGCAGTACTTC
13 | . | . | TRBJ2-7 | TRBV27 | CASSSGPAVEQYF | TGTGCCAGCAGTTCCGGCCCTGCGGTTGAGCAGTACTTC
17 | . | . | TRBJ1-5 | TRBV5-1 | CASSSRSPQPPDQPQHF | TGCGCCAGCAGCTCGAGGTCCCCCCAACCCCCAGATCAGCCCCAGCATTTT
14 | . | . | TRBJ1-3 | TRBV11-2 | CASRPAFFGNTIYF | TGTGCCAGCCGTCCAGCCTTCTTTGGAAACACCATATATTTT
14 | . | TRBD1 | TRBJ1-5 | TRBV28 | CASSRDRAGQPQHF | TGTGCCAGCAGTCGCGACAGGGCAGGTCAGCCCCAGCATTTT